The rows below give T cell receptor beta chains drawn from one sample of a study of control samples from healthy donors and cancer patients. Only in-frame clones appear in the TCRdb table, and some are missing; sequencing was by immunoSEQ multiplex PCR. Of roughly 200,000 clones detected, about 93% appear once; the ten largest clones hold more than 1.3%. The sequencing sample was made of blood. Source of these receptors: a man in his forties or fifties in good health. Both conserved end residues are part of each CDR3. A D gene is named only where the DNA matches it firmly. A row's size may be missing; if present it is once, few, many or a size class.

V gene	D gene	clone size	J gene	CDR3 protein	CDR3 DNA
TRBV5-4	TRBD1	NA	TRBJ2-2	CASSSKQGTGELFF	TGTGCCAGCAGCTCTAAACAGGGGACCGGGGAGCTGTTTTTT
TRBV2	TRBD1	NA	TRBJ2-3	CASSWDRGPDTQYF	TGTGCCAGCAGTTGGGACAGGGGCCCAGATACGCAGTATTTT
TRBV27	TRBD1	few	TRBJ1-2	CASRPSGGYGYTF	TGTGCCAGCAGGCCTTCAGGGGGGTATGGCTACACCTTC
TRBV6-1	NA	NA	TRBJ2-6	CASSEARGVRFVVGANVLTF	TGTGCCAGCAGTGAAGCGCGGGGTGTTAGGTTCGTCGTTGGGGCCAACGTCCTGACTTTC
TRBV28	TRBD1	NA	TRBJ2-7	CASSLATGSTYEQYF	TGTGCCAGCAGTTTGGCGACAGGGAGCACCTACGAGCAGTACTTC
TRBV19	NA	NA	TRBJ1-3	CASGLFRNTIYF	TGTGCCAGTGGTCTATTCCGAAACACCATATATTTT
TRBV4-1	NA	NA	TRBJ1-5	CASSRDINQPQHF	TGCGCCAGCAGCCGCGACATCAATCAGCCCCAGCATTTT
TRBV5-5	NA	NA	TRBJ2-5	CASSLRLDSRETQYF	TGTGCCAGCAGCCTACGACTAGACTCCAGAGAGACCCAGTACTTC
TRBV27	NA	NA	TRBJ1-2	CASSLGANYGYTF	TGTGCCAGCAGTCTTGGAGCCAACTATGGCTACACCTTC
TRBV5-6	NA	NA	TRBJ1-1	CASSPRKVMGTEAFF	TGTGCCAGCAGTCCCCGGAAAGTAATGGGGACTGAAGCTTTCTTT
TRBV5-4	NA	NA	TRBJ2-5	CASSLKGFGTQYF	TGTGCCAGCAGCTTAAAAGGTTTTGGGACCCAGTACTTC
TRBV7-2	TRBD1	NA	TRBJ2-1	CASSSRDRFNEQFF	TGTGCCAGCAGCTCCCGGGACAGGTTTAATGAGCAGTTCTTC
TRBV27	TRBD2	NA	TRBJ2-2	CASRPTSLYTGELFF	TGTGCCAGCAGACCGACTAGCCTTTACACCGGGGAGCTGTTTTTT
TRBV10-3	NA	NA	TRBJ2-1	CAISVGGAYNEQFF	TGTGCCATCAGTGTAGGGGGTGCCTACAATGAGCAGTTCTTC
TRBV12-3/TRBV12-4	NA	NA	TRBJ1-6	CASRKGSSPLHF	TGTGCCAGCAGGAAGGGGAGTTCACCCCTCCACTTT
TRBV28	TRBD1	NA	TRBJ1-6	CASTQDRAPYNSPLHF	TGTGCCAGCACTCAGGACAGGGCCCCCTATAATTCACCCCTCCACTTT
TRBV5-1	TRBD1	NA	TRBJ2-7	CASSLQGAYEQYF	TGCGCCAGCAGCTTACAGGGGGCCTACGAGCAGTACTTC
TRBV28	NA	NA	TRBJ2-3	CAILGVGHTQYF	TGTGCCATCCTTGGGGTAGGACATACGCAGTATTTT
TRBV5-4	TRBD2	NA	TRBJ2-2	CASSLALAGDLTGELFF	TGTGCCAGCAGCTTGGCACTAGCGGGGGACCTCACCGGGGAGCTGTTTTTT
TRBV13	TRBD1	NA	TRBJ1-4	CATQDRGRGNEKLFF	TGTGCCACACAGGACAGGGGACGGGGTAATGAAAAACTGTTTTTT
TRBV3-1/TRBV3-2	NA	NA	TRBJ2-7	CASSQDPRWEQYF	TGTGCCAGCAGCCAAGATCCCAGGTGGGAGCAGTACTTC
TRBV7-9	TRBD1	NA	TRBJ2-7	CASNPTQGAVLSSYEQYF	TGTGCCAGCAACCCTACACAGGGGGCGGTCCTCAGCTCCTACGAGCAGTACTTC
TRBV19	NA	NA	TRBJ2-2	CASSTMPGTGELFF	TGTGCCAGTAGTACCATGCCTGGCACCGGGGAGCTGTTTTTT
TRBV29-1	TRBD2	once	TRBJ2-1	CSVRGGGGAENEQFF	TGCAGCGTTCGTGGCGGCGGGGGGGCTGAAAATGAGCAGTTCTTC
TRBV6-5	NA	NA	TRBJ1-2	CASSAGNGYTF	TGTGCCAGCAGCGCAGGAAATGGCTACACCTTC
TRBV5-6	TRBD1	NA	TRBJ2-7	CASSWGPRTGGYEQYF	TGTGCCAGCAGCTGGGGGCCGCGGACAGGGGGGTACGAGCAGTACTTC
TRBV18	NA	NA	TRBJ2-1	CASSPNGLRVNEQFF	TGTGCCAGCTCACCAAACGGGCTCAGAGTAAATGAGCAGTTCTTC
TRBV6-5	NA	few	TRBJ1-2	CASSYSGHPGSYTF	TGTGCCAGCAGTTACTCGGGCCACCCGGGTAGCTACACCTTC
TRBV7-9	NA	NA	TRBJ1-1	CASSLDSNTEAFF	TGTGCCAGCAGCTTGGACTCGAACACTGAAGCTTTCTTT
TRBV15	NA	NA	TRBJ2-1	CATSRDLNKGSYNEQFF	TGTGCCACCAGCAGAGATCTGAATAAGGGCTCCTACAATGAGCAGTTCTTC
TRBV12-3/TRBV12-4	NA	NA	TRBJ2-7	CASSFTNPYEQYF	TGTGCCAGCAGTTTCACAAACCCCTACGAGCAGTACTTC
TRBV6-5	TRBD1	NA	TRBJ1-4	CASRGTGGGEKLFF	TGTGCCAGCAGGGGGACAGGGGGAGGTGAAAAACTGTTTTTT
TRBV4-1	NA	NA	TRBJ1-3	CASSQDRLPGNTIYF	TGCGCCAGCAGCCAAGATCGGCTCCCTGGAAACACCATATATTTT
TRBV7-9	NA	once	TRBJ1-2	CASSLEEGYTF	TGTGCCAGCAGCTTAGAGGAGGGCTACACCTTC
TRBV5-1	TRBD1	once	TRBJ1-2	CASSSVPGQGGNYGYTF	TGCGCCAGCAGCTCCGTCCCGGGACAGGGAGGTAACTATGGCTACACCTTC
TRBV7-2	NA	NA	TRBJ1-1	CASSLGGADTEAFF	TGTGCCAGCAGCTTGGGGGGCGCCGACACTGAAGCTTTCTTT
TRBV7-2	NA	NA	TRBJ1-2	CASSLGAGYGYTF	TGTGCCAGCAGCTTGGGGGCGGGTTATGGCTACACCTTC
TRBV5-6	NA	NA	TRBJ1-5	CASSLDRANQPQHF	TGTGCCAGCAGCTTGGACAGGGCCAATCAGCCCCAGCATTTT
TRBV19	TRBD1	NA	TRBJ1-5	CASRGQGANNQPQHF	TGTGCCAGTAGAGGACAGGGGGCCAACAATCAGCCCCAGCATTTT
TRBV30	NA	NA	TRBJ1-1	CAWSTANGAEAFF	TGTGCCTGGAGTACGGCCAACGGCGCTGAAGCTTTCTTT
TRBV7-2	NA	NA	TRBJ2-7	CASSVAGADPSYEQYF	TGTGCCAGCAGCGTGGCCGGGGCGGACCCCTCCTACGAGCAGTACTTC
TRBV18	NA	few	TRBJ1-6	CATSDSRDLYSPLHF	TGTGCCACCTCGGACAGCAGGGACCTTTATTCACCCCTCCACTTT
TRBV11-3	TRBD2	NA	TRBJ2-3	CASSMGLAGVTDTQYF	TGTGCCAGCAGCATGGGACTAGCGGGGGTCACAGATACGCAGTATTTT
TRBV10-3	NA	NA	TRBJ1-3	CAISDPPSGNTIYF	TGTGCCATCAGTGATCCACCGTCTGGAAACACCATATATTTT
TRBV15	TRBD2	NA	TRBJ2-7	CATSRGGAGSSYEQYF	TGTGCCACCAGCCGGGGAGGGGCCGGGAGCTCCTACGAGCAGTACTTC
TRBV3-1/TRBV3-2	NA	NA	TRBJ1-2	CASSQLRAVYGYTF	TGTGCCAGCAGCCAATTAAGGGCCGTATATGGCTACACCTTC
TRBV19	TRBD1	once	TRBJ1-4	CASSSSGTENEKLFF	TGTGCCAGTAGTTCCTCCGGGACAGAGAATGAAAAACTGTTTTTT
TRBV5-1	NA	NA	TRBJ1-6	CASSLDKGTPLHF	TGCGCCAGCAGCTTGGACAAGGGAACACCCCTCCACTTT
TRBV9	TRBD1	NA	TRBJ1-1	CASSVGDSYTEAFF	TGTGCCAGCAGCGTGGGGGACAGTTACACTGAAGCTTTCTTT
TRBV5-8	NA	NA	TRBJ1-1	CASSFGRTLGTEAFF	TGTGCCAGCAGCTTTGGCCGGACTCTTGGCACTGAAGCTTTCTTT
TRBV28	TRBD1	NA	TRBJ2-2	CASSLGGQGTGELFF	TGTGCCAGCAGTTTGGGGGGACAGGGAACCGGGGAGCTGTTTTTT
TRBV6-5	TRBD1	NA	TRBJ1-5	CASTLGQGGNQPQHF	TGTGCCAGCACCCTCGGACAGGGGGGCAATCAGCCCCAGCATTTT
TRBV6-6	TRBD2	NA	TRBJ2-1	CASKRGANSYNEQFF	TGTGCCAGTAAGCGGGGGGCCAACTCCTACAATGAGCAGTTCTTC
TRBV5-1	NA	NA	TRBJ2-6	CASSLTTVSGANVLTF	TGCGCCAGCAGCTTGACGACGGTCTCTGGGGCCAACGTCCTGACTTTC